This T cell receptor (beta chain) was documented in a study of T-cell reconstitution after alpha-beta-depleted transplantation in children (dated by TCRdb to 2016 to 2017). Context from the whole study: Using TCR repertoire profiling, the study followed T-cell immune reconstitution in a quantitative way in children after TCRalphabeta/CD19-depleted allogeneic hematopoietic cell transplantation.

This clonotype appeared a few times. This receptor's antigen is unknown. Base quality data are lacking; no much larger clone is found one base away. The V and J ends are trimmed by 4 bases and 3 bases, leaving 13 bases between them. CDR1 and CDR2 are read off the germline V gene as SGDLS and YYNGEE. The CDR3 starts with the cysteine, ends with the phenylalanine, and has 14 residues. This entry keeps only the CDR3 DNA: 42 bases, framed from base 1. Library preparation used PCR. Sequencing was performed on an Illumina HiSeq 2500. TCR libraries were prepared with molecular barcoding, using unique molecular identifiers to normalize TCRbeta repertoire quantification. TCRdb handled the public reads itself, with Q25 trimming in fastp and clone calling in MiXCR, and kept productive beta chains. Rows with one shared CDR3 protein collapse into an entry with the most common genes and DNA. The sample data list about 480,000 distinct CDR3 sequences, and about 12% of these were observed just once. The ten largest make up about 6% of the sample.

The source material was PBMCs from the stem cell graft donor, sampled from the stem cell graft. The sequence came from a human donor who donated a stem cell graft to a child with combined immunodeficiency. Recombination joined TRBV9 with TRBJ1-1; the D region possibly corresponds to TRBD1 (5 bases align). This receptor has the CDR3 CASSLGVWDTEAFF. The DNA sequence is given as TGTGCCAGCAGCCTGGGGGTTTGGGACACTGAAGCTTTCTTT.